The sequence of this T cell receptor beta chain was determined in a study of PD-L1 blockade in urothelial cancer. Study-level points and caveats: Better survival was predicted when blood TCR clonality before treatment fell below the median.

Every patient provided from 1 to 8 samples, collected pretreatment and on-treatment. About this clone: What it binds is unknown.

Germline CDR1 and CDR2: MRHNA and SNTAGT. V was shortened by 10 bases and J by 0 bases, with 14 bases between the two germline ends. There are 14 residues in the CDR3. Each PCR received spiked synthetic TCR analog templates. The protocol was immunoSEQ multiplex PCR, while the TCRdb copy is restricted to in-frame clones and leaves out a portion. The sample has some 40,000 clones, roughly four fifths seen once. Here the sequenced sample was PBMCs, taken around atezolizumab (anti-PD-L1) treatment. The TCR sequence derives from a man aged 55 to 70 with urothelial cancer. The chain has TRBV6-4 and TRBJ2-3, with a possible D match to TRBD2 (5 bases). The CDR3 reads CATSRSGSTDTQYF. CDR3 in DNA: TGTGCCACCTCGAGGAGCGGAAGCACAGATACGCAGTATTTT.